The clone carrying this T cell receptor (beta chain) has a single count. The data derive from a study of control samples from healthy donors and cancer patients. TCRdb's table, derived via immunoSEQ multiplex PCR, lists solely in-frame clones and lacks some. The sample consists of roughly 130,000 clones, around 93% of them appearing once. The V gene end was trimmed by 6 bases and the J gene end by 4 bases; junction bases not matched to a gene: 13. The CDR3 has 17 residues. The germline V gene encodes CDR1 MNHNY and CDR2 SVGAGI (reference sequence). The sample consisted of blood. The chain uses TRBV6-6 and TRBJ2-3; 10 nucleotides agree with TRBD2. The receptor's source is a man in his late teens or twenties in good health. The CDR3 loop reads CASSRQLSGGAPDTQYF. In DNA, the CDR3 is TGTGCCAGCAGCCGACAACTGAGCGGGGGGGCCCCAGATACGCAGTATTTT.